Listed below are T cell receptor beta chains from one sample, sequenced in a study of shared clonotypes between healthy human individuals. The method was immunoSEQ multiplex PCR; TCRdb's version includes in-frame clones alone and lacks a portion of them. The table includes 500,000 to 550,000 clones, approximately 95% detected once. Material: naive CD4+ T cells sorted from blood. All receptors derive from a woman aged 30 to 39 in good health. CDR3s include the opening cysteine and the closing phenylalanine or tryptophan. The order of the fields is D gene, clone size, V gene, J gene, CDR3 protein, CDR3 DNA. A D gene is named only where the DNA matches it firmly. Some rows have no size entry. The others give once, few or many, or a class for an expanded clone.

>.|once|TRBV5-4|TRBJ2-5
CASSLSLAAEQETQYF
TGTGCCAGCAGCTTGTCTCTTGCAGCGGAACAAGAGACCCAGTACTTC
>TRBD1|.|TRBV28|TRBJ2-5
CASSFPGTGRQETQYF
TGTGCCAGCAGTTTCCCCGGGACAGGGCGTCAAGAGACCCAGTACTTC
>TRBD1|.|TRBV4-2|TRBJ2-5
CASRETGQQETQYF
TGTGCCAGCAGAGAGACAGGGCAACAAGAGACCCAGTACTTC
>.|.|TRBV10-3|TRBJ2-5
CAISERPPGTQYF
TGTGCCATCAGTGAGAGGCCCCCGGGGACCCAGTACTTC
>.|.|TRBV15|TRBJ2-7
CATSRVAVGSGEQYF
TGTGCCACCAGCAGAGTGGCGGTAGGGTCAGGTGAGCAGTACTTC
>TRBD2|.|TRBV28|TRBJ2-7
CASRGLVAGTYEQYF
TGTGCCAGCAGAGGTCTTGTAGCGGGAACCTACGAGCAGTACTTC
>.|.|TRBV6-1|TRBJ2-2
CASRGTGELFF
TGTGCCAGCAGAGGGACCGGGGAGCTGTTTTTT
>TRBD1|once|TRBV30|TRBJ2-7
CAWVTGVGYF
TGTGCCTGGGTGACAGGGGTAGGGTACTTC
>.|few|TRBV2|TRBJ1-1
CASRLQGRNTEAFF
TGTGCCAGCAGGTTACAGGGTAGGAACACTGAAGCTTTCTTT
>.|.|TRBV30|TRBJ2-1
CAWLLVGNEQFF
TGTGCCTGGCTCCTAGTTGGCAATGAGCAGTTCTTC
>.|.|TRBV30|TRBJ2-1
CAWNAGTYNEQFF
TGTGCCTGGAACGCGGGAACCTACAATGAGCAGTTCTTC
>.|once|TRBV18|TRBJ2-7
CASSPGTERPPPYEQYF
TGTGCCAGCTCACCCGGGACCGAGCGGCCACCACCCTACGAGCAGTACTTC
>.|.|TRBV18|TRBJ1-1
CASSTDSGYTEAFF
TGTGCCAGCTCAACGGACTCAGGGTACACTGAAGCTTTCTTT
>.|.|TRBV18|TRBJ2-7
CASSQVLGAEQYF
TGTGCCAGCTCGCAGGTTCTGGGCGCCGAGCAGTACTTC
>.|.|TRBV23-1|TRBJ1-4
CASSQSKGKATNEKLFF
TGCGCCAGCAGTCAATCGAAGGGTAAAGCAACTAATGAAAAACTGTTTTTT
>.|.|TRBV9|TRBJ2-6
CASSYDGSGANVLTF
TGTGCCAGCAGCTACGACGGGTCTGGGGCCAACGTCCTGACTTTC
>.|.|TRBV9|TRBJ2-1
CASSVAIATPGFF
TGTGCCAGCAGCGTAGCTATCGCAACCCCAGGGTTCTTC